This TCR beta chain came from a study of CD8 T cells in ankylosing spondylitis (dated by TCRdb to about 2017). Broadly, across the study: The study set out to find disease-linked TCR variants by profiling T cell receptor beta repertoires in ankylosing spondylitis patients and healthy donors. The full study cohort was made up of approximately 24 ankylosing spondylitis patients and about a hundred healthy donors. Peripheral blood was sampled, and synovial fluid was also collected from ankylosing spondylitis patients. What the authors observed across the whole study: In peripheral blood, the disease-linked clones were found at relatively low frequencies and had a CD8+ phenotype. The disease-linked clones were reported as significantly enriched in matched synovial fluid samples from ankylosing spondylitis patients. A TCR beta motif of several highly homologous amino acid variants appeared characteristic of blood from ankylosing spondylitis patients. Some TCR beta motif variants had previously been reported in synovial fluid and blood of reactive arthritis patients, which suggested common disease-initiation mechanisms.

This clonotype has a count of ten or more. Its cognate antigen has yet to be identified. Base qualities are not at hand, and no much larger clone is one base apart. TCRdb records Illumina HiSeq 2500 as the sequencer. TCR beta libraries were prepared by quantitative 5'-RACE with molecular barcodes. Per the authors' processing: Disease-linked TCR variants were identified with a new computational method built on a probabilistic model of VDJ rearrangement. TCRdb's own reprocessing of the public reads used fastp at Q25 and MiXCR and kept productive beta chains. Identical CDR3 proteins give one entry, which carries the most common genes and DNA. TCRdb's processing, not the authors' own work, is the source of the V and J calls. Present in this sample are roughly 160,000 distinct CDR3 sequences, around 10% of which were seen just once. The ten largest clones add up to roughly 29% of the sample. CDR1 SQVTM and CDR2 ANQGSEA were looked up in the germline V gene. The junction carries 16 bases between V and J, which are trimmed by 1 base and 1 base respectively. From its cysteine to its phenylalanine, the CDR3 spans 16 amino acids. Solely the CDR3 DNA is kept, with 48 bases framed from the first base.

The sequenced sample consisted of blood, either unsorted or a sorted T cell fraction (not recorded which). Recombination linked TRBV29-1 to TRBJ1-2; confidence is insufficient to name the D gene. The receptor was derived from a male donor with ankylosing spondylitis or in good health (not recorded which). The bases read TGCAGCGTTGAAGGCGCCCGGACTGTAAATAACTATGGCTACACCTTC. Translated, this is CSVEGARTVNNYGYTF.